A single T cell receptor beta chain is shown here with its context. Its target is not known. This sample was included in a study of early T cells in non-severe SARS-CoV-2 infection. Study details: Bulk RNA from unsorted whole blood was sequenced; chains were unpaired.

The TCR library protocol attached unique molecular identifiers to the individual cDNA molecules. TCRdb used MiXCR to reprocess the 5' RACE reads, holding one entry per CDR3 protein. This table has 55,000 to 75,000 distinct CDR3 sequences, approximately 8% appearing once. Germline V lookup: CDR1 SGHVS, CDR2 FNYEAQ. V lost 5 bases to trimming and J lost 4 bases; unmatched junction nucleotides: 9. CDR3 length equals 16 residues. Study-level results: In VDJdb matching, anti-spike CD8 responses were favored while private and CD4 specificities went missing.

Material for sequencing was whole blood. The chain combines TRBV7-6 with TRBJ2-2; 8 bases fit TRBD1. This sequence was found in an adult who was a healthcare worker with PCR-confirmed SARS-CoV-2 infection or an uninfected control (not recorded which). CDR3 DNA: TGTGCCAGCAGCATTACAGGGGGTGTTGGCACCGGGGAGCTGTTTTTT. It codes for CASSITGGVGTGELFF.